Below, 5 T cell receptor beta chains from the same sample are listed, as sequenced in a study of human T cells and chemical hapten exposure. From the RACE reads, TCRdb called clonotypes with MiXCR, one entry per CDR3 protein. In the table there are approximately 370,000 distinct CDR3 sequences, about 5% of which are singletons. Indicated time point: pre-sensitization, week 0. Sample treatment: therapeutic diphenylcyclopropenone sensitization with weekly scalp DPC. The sequences come from whole blood, collected in connection with sensitization to the hapten diphenylcyclopropenone (DPC). The receptors come from a woman under 30 with alopecia areata. Some clones in this sample may be carry-over from other donors' samples.

V is TRBV7-9 and J is TRBJ2-5, with 7 bases identical to TRBD1. Germline-derived CDR1 and CDR2 are SEHNR and FQNEAQ (reference sequence). Trimming removed 5 bases from V and 4 bases from J; junction bases left unmatched: 10. There are 15 residues in the CDR3. CDR3 in amino acids: CASSSDRESLETQYF. The CDR3 nucleotides are TGTGCCAGCAGCAGTGACAGGGAGTCGTTAGAGACCCAGTACTTC.

This clonotype was seen a few times. V usage is TRBV4-2 and J usage is TRBJ2-6; no clear D gene. This CDR3 is 18 amino acids long. The germline gives CDR1 LGHNA, CDR2 YNFKEQ. Deletions cut 2 bases from V and 0 bases from J, with 14 bases between. The CDR3 loop reads CASSQPLGRISGANVLTF. The CDR3 DNA reads TGTGCCAGCAGCCAACCTCTAGGGCGGATCTCTGGGGCCAACGTCCTGACTTTC.

The chain couples TRBV20-1 to TRBJ1-1; maybe TRBD1 (5 bases). Between the trimmed V and J ends, which lost 0 bases and 1 base, there was a span of 9 bases. This CDR3 comprises 14 residues. Germline V gene lookup returns CDR1 DFQATT and CDR2 SNEGSKA (reference sequence). The DNA for the CDR3 is TGCAGTGCTAGAGATCGGAGGGGGAACACTGAAGCTTTCTTT. Translation: CSARDRRGNTEAFF.

This clonotype was recorded at least ten times. The rearrangement uses TRBV13 and TRBJ2-2; D is undetermined. Germline values: CDR1 PRHDT, CDR2 FYEKMQ (reference sequence). Between the trimmed V and J ends, which lost 5 bases and 0 bases, there was a span of 7 bases. There are 14 residues in the CDR3. CDR3 protein: CASSELANTGELFF. The CDR3, as DNA: TGTGCCAGCAGCGAACTCGCGAACACCGGGGAGCTGTTTTTT.

In this sample, this clonotype turned up many times. CDR3 in amino acids: CASRRGLDDEQYF. CDR3 coding DNA: TGTGCCAGCAGACGGGGACTAGACGACGAGCAGTACTTC. The chain couples TRBV11-2 to TRBJ2-7; 8 nucleotides match TRBD2. The V segment lost 6 bases and the J segment 5 bases; nucleotides outside the gene matches: 6. Germline V lookup: CDR1 SGHAT, CDR2 FQNNGV. CDR3 length: 13 amino acids.